The T cell receptor (beta chain) described here comes from a study of shared clonotypes between healthy human individuals. Study results and caveats: On the whole, naive subsets had larger estimated richness than memory subsets had. A few donors had about 5.1% of their naive CD4 clonotypes in common.

V shed 3 bases, J shed 1 base, and the junction held 13 bases outside the gene matches. Looked up from germline, CDR1 is SGHNT and CDR2 is YYREEE (reference sequence). The CDR3 sequence is 17 residues long. The deep-level immunoSEQ assay was used. TCRdb's copy holds only in-frame clones and misses some; the assay was immunoSEQ multiplex PCR. This sample has about 1.5 million clones, with 95% to 99% found just once. Concerning this clone: Its specificity is not known.

The sample taken for sequencing was naive CD4+ T cells sorted from blood. Subset in this sample: CD45RA+ positively selected. The genes are TRBV5-4 and TRBJ2-7, with 7 bases identical to TRBD1. The origin of this receptor is a man aged 25 to 40 in good health. The CDR3 protein is CASSSKKDRPISYEQYF. The CDR3 bases are TGTGCCAGCAGCTCTAAAAAGGACAGGCCCATATCCTACGAGCAGTACTTC.